A selection of T cell receptor beta chains follows, all from one sample in a study of cytomegalovirus exposure and HLA in healthy donors. This table comes from immunoSEQ multiplex PCR, and its TCRdb copy is limited to in-frame clones, with some not included. The top ten clones hold 6.5% of a sample with about 140,000 clones, roughly 66% of them seen once. Sequencing was carried out using PBMCs. The receptors stem from a woman aged 55-69 years in good health and CMV-seronegative. The CDR3 runs from the conserved cysteine through the conserved F or W. D genes are given only for firm matches. Some rows have no size entry. The others give once, few or many, or a class for an expanded clone.

size	D	V	J	DNA	CDR3
NA	TRBD1	TRBV11-3	TRBJ1-3	TGTGCCAGCAGCTCCGACAGGGGGCTTGGAAACACCATATATTTT	CASSSDRGLGNTIYF
NA	NA	TRBV7-3	TRBJ2-7	TGTGCCAGCAGCTTAACTCAGTTC	CASSLTQF
few	TRBD2	TRBV5-1	TRBJ2-5	TGCGCCAGCAGCTTGGGTAGCGGGGGGCTAGGAGAGACCCAGTACTTC	CASSLGSGGLGETQYF
NA	NA	TRBV11-2	TRBJ2-1	TGTGCCAGCAGCTTAGCCCCGGTGTTAGACAATGAGCAGTTCTTC	CASSLAPVLDNEQFF
few	NA	TRBV5-1	TRBJ1-1	TGCGCCAGCAGCTTGGTGGAGTCAGATTGGGGGGGGGCGAGGACTGAAGCTTTCTTT	CASSLVESDWGGARTEAFF
NA	NA	TRBV12-5	TRBJ1-1	TGTGCTAGTGGTTTGGACAGGGACACTGAAGCTTTCTTT	CASGLDRDTEAFF
once	TRBD2	TRBV9	TRBJ2-7	TGTGCCAGCAGCTTGGGACTAGCGGGTCGGAATGACGAGCAGTACTTC	CASSLGLAGRNDEQYF
NA	NA	TRBV28	TRBJ1-1	TGTGCCAGCAGCAGAACAATGAACACTGAAGCTTTCTTT	CASSRTMNTEAFF
few	NA	TRBV20-1	TRBJ1-2	TGCAGTGCCTGGGCAGGGGATGGCTACACCTTC	CSAWAGDGYTF
once	TRBD1	TRBV28	TRBJ1-2	TGTGCCAGCAGCAAGGGACAGCCAATTTACTATGGCTACACCTTC	CASSKGQPIYYGYTF
few	TRBD1	TRBV4-3	TRBJ2-7	TGCGCCAGCAGCCGGGACAGGAACTACGAGCAGTACTTC	CASSRDRNYEQYF
NA	TRBD1	TRBV2	TRBJ1-1	TGTGCCAGCAGTGTGGACAGGGGGCGATTCACTGAAGCTTTCTTT	CASSVDRGRFTEAFF
NA	TRBD2	TRBV5-1	TRBJ2-1	TGCGCCAGCAGCGGGACTGGGGGGGTCTCCTACAATGAGCAGTTCTTC	CASSGTGGVSYNEQFF
NA	TRBD1	TRBV5-1	TRBJ2-1	TGCGCCAGCAGCCCCCAAGTGGGACAGATCAATGAGCAGTTCTTC	CASSPQVGQINEQFF
few	TRBD1	TRBV10-3	TRBJ2-3	TGTGCCATCAGCCCCGGGACAGGGGGCGCGGGTACGCAGTATTTT	CAISPGTGGAGTQYF
NA	NA	TRBV12-5	TRBJ2-2	TGTGCTAGTGGTTTGGTACCGGCCGGGGAGCTGTTTTTT	CASGLVPAGELFF
NA	TRBD2	TRBV5-4	TRBJ2-7	TGTGCCAGCAGCTGGGGTGGGAGCGGGAGGGGGTACGAGCAGTACTTC	CASSWGGSGRGYEQYF
NA	NA	TRBV28	TRBJ2-1	TGTGCCAGCAGTACCCTGCGGCCCACCTACAATGAGCAGTTCTTC	CASSTLRPTYNEQFF
NA	TRBD1	TRBV2	TRBJ2-1	TGTGCCAGCGCCCCGGGACAGGGGTGGAATGAGCAGTTCTTC	CASAPGQGWNEQFF
few	NA	TRBV7-6	TRBJ1-4	TGTGCCAGCAGCTTAACTAGGGTGGGTGAAAAACTGTTTTTT	CASSLTRVGEKLFF
NA	NA	TRBV7-9	TRBJ1-4	TGTGCCAGCAGGTGGGGCGCAACTAATGAAAAACTGTTTTTT	CASRWGATNEKLFF
many	NA	TRBV7-2	TRBJ1-5	TGTGCCAGCAGCTTACGAGCGGAACGCAATCAGCCCCAGCATTTT	CASSLRAERNQPQHF
NA	TRBD1	TRBV7-2	TRBJ1-1	TGTGCCAGCAGCTCAGACAGGGTTGGGACTGAAGCTTTCTTT	CASSSDRVGTEAFF
few	NA	TRBV2	TRBJ2-3	TGTGCCAGCAGTTTGAGGGGCACAGATACGCAGTATTTT	CASSLRGTDTQYF
NA	TRBD2	TRBV13	TRBJ2-3	TGTGCCAGCAGCTTACGAGGAGCGGGAGGTCCGAGGTATTTT	CASSLRGAGGPRYF
NA	TRBD2	TRBV2	TRBJ2-7	TGTGCCAGCCTCCTTAGCGGGGGGTACTACGAGCAGTACTTC	CASLLSGGYYEQYF
once	TRBD1	TRBV6-1	TRBJ2-7	TGTGCCAGCAGGATGACAGGGGGCATGAACGAGCAGTACTTC	CASRMTGGMNEQYF
NA	NA	TRBV7-6	TRBJ1-1	TGTGCCAGCAGCTTAGACAGGCTAACAATAGGGCATGAAGCTTTCTTT	CASSLDRLTIGHEAFF
NA	TRBD1	TRBV19	TRBJ1-4	TGTGCCAGTAGTATCCCGACAGGGGGAACCCCTGAAAAACTGTTTTTT	CASSIPTGGTPEKLFF
NA	NA	TRBV5-1	TRBJ2-6	TGCGCCAGCACTCGGGTCTCTGGGGCCAACGTCCTGACTTTC	CASTRVSGANVLTF
once	NA	TRBV29-1	TRBJ2-4	TGCAGCGTTTGGCAGCGACGACTAGCCAAAAACATTCAGTACTTC	CSVWQRRLAKNIQYF
once	NA	TRBV5-6	TRBJ2-2	TGTGCCAGCAGCTTGCGGTCTAGCACCGGGGAGCTGTTTTTT	CASSLRSSTGELFF
NA	NA	TRBV5-4	TRBJ2-2	TGTGCCAGCAGCTTGACCGGGGGAAACACCGGGGAGCTGTTTTTT	CASSLTGGNTGELFF
NA	NA	TRBV29-1	TRBJ1-4	TGCAGCGTTGCGAGCAGGAATGTTAATGAAAAACTGTTTTTT	CSVASRNVNEKLFF
NA	TRBD2	TRBV19	TRBJ2-1	TGTGCCAGTAGTAGCGGGGGGTTCAATGAGCAGTTCTTC	CASSSGGFNEQFF
NA	NA	TRBV7-3	TRBJ1-3	TGTGCCAGCTCGCCCTTGGGGGGTATCTCTGGAAACACCATATATTTT	CASSPLGGISGNTIYF
NA	NA	TRBV29-1	TRBJ2-5	TGCAGCGTTGAACTAGGCCAAGAGACCCAGTACTTC	CSVELGQETQYF
once	TRBD1	TRBV19	TRBJ2-7	TGTGCCAGTAGTCCCGACAGGGGAGCCTACGAGCAGTACTTC	CASSPDRGAYEQYF
NA	NA	TRBV5-1	TRBJ2-5	TGCGCCAGCAGCTTAGAGGAGACCCAGTACTTC	CASSLEETQYF
NA	TRBD1	TRBV10-3	TRBJ2-3	TGTGCCATCAGTGGGGGACAGGGGTACACAGATACGCAGTATTTT	CAISGGQGYTDTQYF
NA	NA	TRBV7-2	TRBJ2-1	TGTGCCAGCAGCTACGGGAGTGGTTACAATGAGCAGTTCTTC	CASSYGSGYNEQFF
once	NA	TRBV6-5	TRBJ1-5	TGTGCCAGCAGGGAGGGTGGCAATCAGCCCCAGCATTTT	CASREGGNQPQHF
once	NA	TRBV2	TRBJ1-2	TGTGCCAGCACCCGGGACACTTCTAACTATGGCTACACCTTC	CASTRDTSNYGYTF
NA	TRBD2	TRBV19	TRBJ2-5	TGTGCCAGTAGTATCGGTTCGTTATCTAGCGGGAGTGGAGAGACCCAGTACTTC	CASSIGSLSSGSGETQYF
NA	TRBD2	TRBV9	TRBJ2-2	TGTGCCAGCAGCGTAGAGGGACTAGCGGGCGGGGAGCTGTTTTTT	CASSVEGLAGGELFF
NA	NA	TRBV5-1	TRBJ2-1	TGCGCCAGCAGCTTGTCGGCTAGCCGGAACCGCGACAATGAGCAGTTCTTC	CASSLSASRNRDNEQFF
NA	TRBD1	TRBV5-1	TRBJ2-3	TGCGCCAGCAGCCGGGACAGTCCAGATACGCAGTATTTT	CASSRDSPDTQYF
few	NA	TRBV5-4	TRBJ2-5	TGTGCCAGCAGCTTGACGGGCAGCGGGTTGACCCAGTACTTC	CASSLTGSGLTQYF
NA	NA	TRBV27	TRBJ2-2	TGTGCCAGCAGTTTAACAGCCCTCCCCACCGGGGAGCTGTTTTTT	CASSLTALPTGELFF
NA	NA	TRBV5-5	TRBJ1-1	TGTGCCAGCAGCTCACCGAACCCCCCTAACAGGGATGTGCCGAGGACTGAAGCTTTCTTT	CASSSPNPPNRDVPRTEAFF
few	NA	TRBV10-1	TRBJ1-3	TGCGCCAGCAGTGAAAAGCCCCCCACAGACCCCTCTGGAAACACCATATATTTT	CASSEKPPTDPSGNTIYF
NA	NA	TRBV7-6	TRBJ1-5	TGTGCCAGCAGCGCAAACCAGGGGCAGCCCCAGCATTTT	CASSANQGQPQHF
few	NA	TRBV5-8	TRBJ2-3	TGTGCCAGCAGCCGGTATGGTCTCTATTTT	CASSRYGLYF
few	TRBD2	TRBV28	TRBJ2-5	TGTGCCAGCAGGCCATCGACTAGCGGTGGGGGGGAGACCCAGTACTTC	CASRPSTSGGGETQYF